This T cell receptor beta chain was recovered during a study of CD8+ T cells in alopecia areata. The overall study: Scalp area affected, as a percentage, set the severity score of treated patients.

Concerning this clone itself: Its target is unknown.

V lost 0 bases, J lost 2 bases, and 12 bases lay in between. The CDR3 length is 16 residues. The germline CDR1 and CDR2 sequences are LNHNV and YYDKDF (reference sequence). Whole-study findings and limits: Scalp sequencing captures resident alphabeta T cells of normal skin too. Mice showed TCR sharing more clearly than patients did, possibly owing to HLA.

Stated treatment: oral pan-JAK inhibitor, 5-10 mg twice daily. Sequencing used cDNA as its template, made by extracting RNA and reverse transcribing it. TCRdb's copy holds only in-frame clones and misses some; the assay was immunoSEQ multiplex PCR. The sample carries 120,000 to 150,000 clones, roughly four fifths recorded once. Sequenced here: CD8+ T cells sorted from blood, sampled at week 4, from a patient treated with tofacitinib. The rearrangement joins TRBV15 to TRBJ2-3, with TRBD1 as a possible D gene (5 bases). This receptor was obtained from a human donor with alopecia areata. The chain's CDR3 is CATSRDNRLVTDTQYF. DNA of the CDR3: TGTGCCACCAGCAGAGATAACAGGCTAGTCACAGATACGCAGTATTTT.